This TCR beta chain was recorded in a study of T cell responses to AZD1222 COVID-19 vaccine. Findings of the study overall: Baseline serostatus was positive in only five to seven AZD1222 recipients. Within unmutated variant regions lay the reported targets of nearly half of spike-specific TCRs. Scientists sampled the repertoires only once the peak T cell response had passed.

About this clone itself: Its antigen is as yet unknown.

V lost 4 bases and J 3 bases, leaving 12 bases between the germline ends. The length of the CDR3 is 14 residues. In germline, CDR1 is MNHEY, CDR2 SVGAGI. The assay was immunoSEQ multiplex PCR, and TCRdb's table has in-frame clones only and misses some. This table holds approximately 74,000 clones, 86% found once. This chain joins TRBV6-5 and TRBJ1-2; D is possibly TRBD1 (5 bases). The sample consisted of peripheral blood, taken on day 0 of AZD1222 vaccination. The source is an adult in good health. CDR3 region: CASSSDNGHYGYTF. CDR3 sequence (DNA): TGTGCCAGCAGTTCGGACAACGGCCACTATGGCTACACCTTC.